Presented here are 27 T cell receptor beta chains from one specimen sequenced in a study. One entry per CDR3 protein results from TCRdb running MiXCR on the 5' RACE reads. The profile shows roughly 40,000 distinct CDR3 sequences, about 20% of them singletons. The specimen sequenced was naive CD4+ T cells sorted from a lymph node. As to subset: naive CD4+ T cells, CD4+CD45RA+CD25-. These receptors came from a female donor with breast cancer.

The chain has TRBV20-1 and TRBJ1-5; D ambiguous. CDR3 length: 12 amino acids. Trimming cost V 3 bases and J 4 bases, with 7 bases left between them. The germline V gene encodes CDR1 DFQATT and CDR2 SNEGSKA (reference sequence). The chain's CDR3 is CSASGRNQPQHF. Here the CDR3 DNA reads TGCAGTGCTAGTGGTCGGAATCAGCCCCAGCATTTT.

As regards this clonotype: An end of the junction does not agree with germline; a read error may underlie this. The gene calls are TRBV20-1 and TRBJ1-1; no clear D gene. Per the germline V gene, CDR1 is DFQATT and CDR2 is SNEGSKA (reference sequence). The CDR3 totals 14 residues. CDR3 DNA: TGCGGTGCTAGAGATCTGGGAACGAACACTGAAGCTTTCTTT. Protein: CGARDLGTNTEAFF.

The V and J genes are TRBV4-1 and TRBJ1-4, with D tentatively TRBD1 (5 bases). Germline V lookup: CDR1 MGHRA, CDR2 YSYEKL. The CDR3 has 13 amino acids. Trimming pared 6 bases from V and 8 bases from J, leaving 13 bases between. CDR3 sequence: CASRRTRGEKLFF. CDR3 sequence (DNA): TGCGCCAGCAGGCGAACGAGGGGAGAAAAACTGTTTTTT.

The rearrangement links TRBV7-9 to TRBJ2-4; TRBD1 aligns across 8 bases. The V gene end was trimmed by 1 base and the J gene end by 8 bases; junction bases not matched to a gene: 4. This CDR3 has 14 residues. Germline V gene sequence: CDR1 SEHNR, CDR2 FQNEAQ (reference sequence). CDR3 protein: CASSLGQGFDIQYF. The CDR3 bases are TGTGCCAGCAGCTTAGGACAGGGGTTTGACATTCAGTACTTC.

The chain recombines TRBV5-8 with TRBJ2-7, with TRBD2 matching 8 bases. In germline, CDR1 is SGHTS, CDR2 YDEGEE. After removal of 4 bases from V and 4 bases from J, the junction contained 7 bases not matched to a gene. The CDR3 is 14 residues long. The CDR3 loop reads CASSRGLVTYEQYF. DNA of the CDR3: TGTGCCAGCAGCAGGGGACTAGTAACTTACGAGCAGTACTTC.

There are many counts of this clonotype. The chain joins TRBV6-5 to TRBJ1-2, with 7 bases identical to TRBD1. J gave up 8 bases and V 6 bases, and 6 bases lay outside the gene matches. Per the germline V gene, CDR1 is MNHEY and CDR2 is SVGAGI. The CDR3 has 12 amino acids. CDR3 in amino acids: CASSSDRVGYTF. CDR3 DNA sequence: TGTGCCAGCAGCTCCGACAGGGTCGGCTACACCTTC.

This clonotype was counted ten times or more. This chain connects TRBV12-3 or TRBV12-4 to TRBJ2-7, with 8 bases fitting TRBD1. V was pared by 5 bases and J by 6 bases, with 9 bases of the junction left unmatched. The CDR3 consists of 14 residues. The CDR3 region has the DNA TGTGCCAGCAGTCTTGGACAGGGTGTCTCCGAGCAGTACTTC. Translated: CASSLGQGVSEQYF.

This clonotype has more than one count but fewer than ten. The chain recombines TRBV7-3 with TRBJ2-1; 12 positions match TRBD2. Trimming took 5 bases from V and 9 from J; bases not matched to a gene: 14. The CDR3 runs 17 residues. Germline V gives CDR1 SGHTA, CDR2 FQGTGA. CDR3 loop: CASSPSGGALRFSEQFF. CDR3 sequence (DNA): TGTGCCAGCAGCCCTAGCGGGGGGGCCCTTCGGTTCAGTGAGCAGTTCTTC.

This clonotype appeared a few times. J is TRBJ1-6 and V is TRBV9, with 8 positions matching TRBD1. This CDR3 has 15 amino acids. Trimming removed 3 bases from V and 5 bases from J; junction bases left unmatched: 4. Germline V gene data show CDR1 as SGDLS and CDR2 as YYNGEE. The DNA of the CDR3 is TGTGCCAGCAGCGGACGGACAGGGAATAATTCACCCCTCCACTTT. This codes for CASSGRTGNNSPLHF.

With respect to this clonotype: This may be a read error: a much more frequent sequence differs by one nucleotide. The rearrangement joins TRBV7-2 to TRBJ2-6; the D is unclear. V was trimmed by 9 bases and J by 2 bases, leaving 5 bases between them. This CDR3 contains 12 residues. Germline CDR1 reads SGHTA; CDR2 reads FQGNSA. The chain's CDR3 is CASDPGANVLTF. In nucleotides, the CDR3 is TGTGCCAGTGACCCTGGGGCCAACGTCCTGACTTTC.

This clonotype appeared many times. The chain is built from TRBV5-1 and TRBJ1-2; D gene unclear. Trimming shortened V by 2 bases and J by 8 bases, and 10 bases separated the two germline ends. Germline CDR1 and CDR2: SGHRS and YFSETQ. This CDR3 has 12 amino acids. Written as DNA, the CDR3 is TGCGCCAGCAGCTTATCCGGCGACGGCTACACCTTC. Translated: CASSLSGDGYTF. The full variable domain, its missing parts supplied by reference TRBV5-1 and TRBJ1-2, is KAGVTQTPRYLIKTRGQQVTLSCSPISGHRSVSWYQQTPGQGLQFLFEYFSETQRNKGNFPGRFSGRQFSNSRSEMNVSTLELGDSALYLCASSLSGDGYTFGSGTRLTVV.

This clonotype was recorded many times. This sequence joins TRBV5-1 and TRBJ2-5, with 7 bases aligning to TRBD2. The junction had 3 bases not matched to a gene; V was cut back by 1 base and J by 0 bases. The CDR3 totals 15 residues. CDR1 is SGHRS, CDR2 YFSETQ, per germline. The CDR3 is CASSLLGGYQETQYF. The CDR3 DNA reads as TGCGCCAGCAGCTTGCTGGGGGGGTACCAAGAGACCCAGTACTTC. The full variable domain, its missing parts supplied by reference TRBV5-1 and TRBJ2-5, is KAGVTQTPRYLIKTRGQQVTLSCSPISGHRSVSWYQQTPGQGLQFLFEYFSETQRNKGNFPGRFSGRQFSNSRSEMNVSTLELGDSALYLCASSLLGGYQETQYFGPGTRLLVL.

This clonotype has only a few counts. The chain employs TRBV7-2 and TRBJ2-4; unclear D gene. Trimming cost V 5 bases and J 8 bases, with 10 bases left between them. Looked up from germline, CDR1 is SGHTA and CDR2 is FQGNSA. This CDR3 spans 12 amino acids. The CDR3 is CASSPQADIQYF. As DNA, the CDR3 is TGTGCCAGCAGCCCCCAGGCAGACATTCAGTACTTC.

This clonotype occurred a few times. The rearrangement joins TRBV7-9 to TRBJ2-7; perhaps TRBD2 as D (5 bases). V lost 1 base and J lost 2, with 15 bases in between. This CDR3 contains 16 residues. Germline loops: CDR1 SEHNR, CDR2 FQNEAQ (reference sequence). CDR3 bases: TGTGCCAGCAGCTTAGGGGGAGCCATCCCGACCTACGAGCAGTACTTC. Its translation is CASSLGGAIPTYEQYF.

This clonotype turned up a few times. The V and J genes are TRBV7-9 and TRBJ1-1; 8 bases are a match to TRBD1. CDR1 is SEHNR, CDR2 FQNEAQ, per germline (reference sequence). Germline trimming cut 7 bases from V and 2 bases from J; bases unmatched to any gene: 3. The CDR3 runs to 13 residues. The CDR3 here is CASIGQGNTEAFF. The CDR3 nucleotides read TGTGCCAGCATCGGACAGGGTAACACTGAAGCTTTCTTT.

The chain recombines TRBV7-9 with TRBJ2-1; a possible D gene is TRBD2 (6 bases). The CDR3 spans 15 residues. Trimming took off 5 bases at V and 4 bases at J, with 15 bases between the two ends. The V gene's germline CDR1 is SEHNR and CDR2 FQNEAQ (reference sequence). The CDR3 DNA sequence: TGTGCCAGCAGCAACACGGGGCGGGATTACAATGAGCAGTTCTTC. The encoded protein is CASSNTGRDYNEQFF.

This chain connects TRBV2 to TRBJ1-4, with D possibly being TRBD1 (5 bases). Germline V gives CDR1 SNHLY, CDR2 FYNNEI. Trimming stripped 6 bases from V and 7 bases from J, with 15 bases between. The length of the CDR3 is 14 residues. The CDR3 DNA is TGTGCCAGCAGCGCGGGACGAAATTCTGAAAAACTGTTTTTT. Translation: CASSAGRNSEKLFF.

This clonotype showed up just a few times. The chain has TRBV6-2 or TRBV6-3 and TRBJ1-2; D gene ambiguous. CDR3 length: 15 amino acids. V was cut by 6 bases and J by 1 base, with 15 bases left in between. In germline, CDR1 is MNHEY, CDR2 SVGEGT. CDR3 nucleotide sequence: TGTGCCAGCAGCGACGGGAGCGGTGATAACTATGGCTACACCTTC. It is translated as CASSDGSGDNYGYTF.

This clonotype was seen at least ten times. The CDR3 protein is CASSGQGAKAFF. The DNA for the CDR3 is TGTGCCAGCAGTGGACAGGGGGCTAAAGCTTTCTTT. The V and J genes are TRBV6-5 and TRBJ1-1, with 11 bases fitting TRBD1. Germline lookup yields CDR1 MNHEY and CDR2 SVGAGI. The CDR3 runs to 12 residues. The V and J ends lost 5 bases and 9 bases, in that order; junction bases with no gene match: 2.

This chain links TRBV10-3 with TRBJ1-6, with 7 positions matching TRBD1. CDR3 length: 18 residues. V was clipped by 10 bases and J by 0 bases; unmatched bases: 15. Germline CDR1 is ENHRY and CDR2 is SYGVKD. CDR3 in DNA: TGTGCCAAACCTCAACTAAGACAGGGAAGCTCCTATAATTCACCCCTCCACTTT. This translates into CAKPQLRQGSSYNSPLHF.

This clonotype was detected a few times. The chain couples TRBV6-2 or TRBV6-3 to TRBJ2-7; TRBD1 might be the D (5 bases). The CDR3 runs 13 residues. Germline CDR1 is MNHEY and CDR2 is SVGEGT. V lost 6 bases to trimming and J lost 1 base, with 10 bases between them. The CDR3 region is CASSFDRSYEQYF. CDR3 bases: TGTGCCAGCAGCTTCGACAGATCCTACGAGCAGTACTTC.

In DNA form, the CDR3 reads TGTGCCAGCAGCCAGTTCACCGCAGATACGCAGTATTTT. Its translation is CASSQFTADTQYF. The chain couples TRBV3-1 to TRBJ2-3; D not certain. The CDR3 is 13 amino acids. The V gene's germline CDR1 is LGHDT and CDR2 YNNKEL (reference sequence). Trimming removed 3 bases from V and 4 bases from J, with 8 bases in between.

This clonotype was observed a handful of times. The V gene is TRBV20-1, the J gene TRBJ2-3; D possibly corresponds to TRBD2 (5 bases). Germline values: CDR1 DFQATT, CDR2 SNEGSKA (reference sequence). The CDR3 covers 14 residues. The CDR3 sequence is CSFAQVRETDTQYF. In nucleotides, the CDR3 is TGCAGCTTTGCTCAGGTCCGGGAAACAGATACGCAGTATTTT.

This clonotype was found many times. V is TRBV5-5 and J is TRBJ1-1, with D possibly being TRBD1 (5 bases). The CDR3 has 16 amino acids. Germline CDR1 SGHKS, CDR2 YYEKEE (reference sequence). Deletions cut 3 bases from V and 5 bases from J, with 20 bases between. The CDR3 nucleotides are TGTGCCAGCAGCTACCTAGACGGACACGGGGGGACTGAAGCTTTCTTT. It is translated as CASSYLDGHGGTEAFF. Full variable domain (missing parts from reference TRBV5-5 and TRBJ1-1): DAGVTQSPTHLIKTRGQQVTLRCSPISGHKSVSWYQQVLGQGPQFIFQYYEKEERGRGNFPDRFSARQFPNYSSELNVNALLLGDSALYLCASSYLDGHGGTEAFFGQGTRLTVV.

On this clonotype: Compared with germline, one end of the junction differs, possibly owing to a read error. The chain is built from TRBV20-1 and TRBJ2-4; no reliable D call. Germline loops: CDR1 DFQATT, CDR2 SNEGSKA (reference sequence). The CDR3 length is 14 residues. The DNA for the CDR3 is TGCAGTGCTGCGCTGGGGATGGGGAAAACCATTCAGTACTTC. This gives the protein CSAALGMGKTIQYF.

The chain has TRBV5-1 and TRBJ1-1; D remains ambiguous. The ends were cut back, 0 bases at V and 2 bases at J, with 8 bases in the middle. Germline CDR1 SGHRS, CDR2 YFSETQ. The CDR3 runs to 14 residues. The CDR3 loop reads CASSLGTYNTEAFF. The CDR3, as DNA: TGCGCCAGCAGCTTGGGAACATACAACACTGAAGCTTTCTTT. Complete variable domain (other parts from reference TRBV5-1 and TRBJ1-1): KAGVTQTPRYLIKTRGQQVTLSCSPISGHRSVSWYQQTPGQGLQFLFEYFSETQRNKGNFPGRFSGRQFSNSRSEMNVSTLELGDSALYLCASSLGTYNTEAFFGQGTRLTVV.

This clonotype has only a few counts. A much larger clone lies one base from this, so it may be a read error. J is TRBJ2-7 and V is TRBV7-6; D is tentatively TRBD1 or TRBD2 (6 bases each). The germline CDR1 and CDR2 sequences are SGHVS and FNYEAQ. The V and J ends lost 1 base and 8 bases respectively, with 9 bases between them. The CDR3 consists of 12 residues. The CDR3 loop reads CASSLGGAKQYF. In nucleotides, the CDR3 is TGTGCCAGCAGCTTAGGGGGGGCAAAGCAGTACTTC.